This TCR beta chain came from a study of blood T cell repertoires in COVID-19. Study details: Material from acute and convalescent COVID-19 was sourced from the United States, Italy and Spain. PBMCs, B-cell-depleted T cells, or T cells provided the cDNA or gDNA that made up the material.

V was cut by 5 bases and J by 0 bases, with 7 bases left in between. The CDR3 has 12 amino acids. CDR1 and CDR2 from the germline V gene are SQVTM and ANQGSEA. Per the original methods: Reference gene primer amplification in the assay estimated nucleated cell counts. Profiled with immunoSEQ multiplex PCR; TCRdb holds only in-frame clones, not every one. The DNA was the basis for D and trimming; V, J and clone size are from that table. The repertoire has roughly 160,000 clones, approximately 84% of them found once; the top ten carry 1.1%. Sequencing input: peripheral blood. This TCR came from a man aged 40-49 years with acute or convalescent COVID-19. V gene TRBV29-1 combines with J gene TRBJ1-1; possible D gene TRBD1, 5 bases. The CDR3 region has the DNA TGCAGCGTTAGACAGATGAACACTGAAGCTTTCTTT. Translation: CSVRQMNTEAFF. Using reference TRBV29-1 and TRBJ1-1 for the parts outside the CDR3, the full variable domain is SAVISQKPSRDICQRGTSLTIQCQVDSQVTMMFWYRQQPGQSLTLIATANQGSEATYESGFVIDKFPISRPNLTFSTLTVSNMSPEDSSIYLCSVRQMNTEAFFGQGTRLTVV.